One sample yielded the 15 T cell receptor beta chains listed below, sequenced in a study of cytomegalovirus exposure and HLA in healthy donors. Both 60 Vbeta primers and 13 Jbeta primers went into the PCR. The data were produced by immunoSEQ multiplex PCR, yet TCRdb's version contains in-frame clones alone and is incomplete. The listing contains 150,000 or so clones. The material sequenced was PBMCs. These receptors originate from a woman aged 60-70 years in good health and CMV-seronegative.

V is TRBV25-1 and J is TRBJ2-1, with a weak D call TRBD1 (6 bases). Germline lookup yields CDR1 MGHDK and CDR2 SYGVNS. The germline V and J ends were trimmed by 1 base and 3 bases, with 10 bases remaining between them. The CDR3 runs 15 residues. DNA for the CDR3: TGTGCCAGCAGTGAATCTTGGACAGACTACAATGAGCAGTTCTTC. Protein: CASSESWTDYNEQFF.

The chain employs TRBV2 and TRBJ2-7; D might be TRBD1 (6 bases). With 10 bases removed from V and 4 bases from J, the gap between germline ends came to 17 bases. Germline lookup yields CDR1 SNHLY and CDR2 FYNNEI. The length of the CDR3 is 13 residues. The DNA of the CDR3 is TGTGCCACCTCGCGTACAGGGATGTACGAGCAGTACTTC. It is translated as CATSRTGMYEQYF.

CDR3 in DNA: TGTGCCAGCATCTCGAACACCTACGAGCAGTACTTC. This sequence encodes CASISNTYEQYF. V is TRBV6-5 and J is TRBJ2-7; D remains unclear. This CDR3 has 12 amino acids. The germline V and J ends were trimmed by 7 bases and 2 bases, with 9 bases remaining between them. The germline CDR1 and CDR2 sequences are MNHEY and SVGAGI.

The gene calls are TRBV6-1 and TRBJ2-3; D might be TRBD2 (6 bases). Trimming cost V 1 base and J 4 bases, with 12 bases left between them. Germline CDR1 and CDR2: MNHNS and SASEGT. The CDR3 contains 15 residues. CDR3 sequence: CASSEGGVRADTQYF. The CDR3 DNA follows: TGTGCCAGCAGTGAAGGCGGGGTCCGGGCAGATACGCAGTATTTT.

The rearrangement links TRBV14 to TRBJ1-1, with 11 bases aligning to TRBD1. Germline CDR1 reads SGHDN; CDR2 reads FVKESK. The junction had 11 bases not matched to a gene; V was cut back by 0 bases and J by 11 bases. The CDR3 extends over 16 amino acids. CDR3 protein: CASSQDPRMGQGGAFF. DNA of the CDR3: TGTGCCAGCAGCCAAGATCCGCGCATGGGACAGGGGGGGGCTTTCTTT.

J is TRBJ2-1 and V is TRBV2, with TRBD1 identical over 7 bases. With 5 bases clipped from V and 7 bases from J, the junction kept 11 bases outside the gene matches. From germline, CDR1 is SNHLY and CDR2 FYNNEI. The CDR3 runs 15 residues. The CDR3 nucleotides read TGTGCCAGCAGTCATTGGCAGGGGGAGAGGAATGAGCAGTTCTTC. Protein: CASSHWQGERNEQFF. Full variable domain (outside the CDR3, taken from reference TRBV2 and TRBJ2-1): EPEVTQTPSHQVTQMGQEVILRCVPISNHLYFYWYRQILGQKVEFLVSFYNNEISEKSEIFDDQFSVERPDGSNFTLKIRSTKLEDSAMYFCASSHWQGERNEQFFGPGTRLTVL.

The chain combines TRBV5-1 with TRBJ1-1, with TRBD1 matching 9 bases. CDR1 is SGHRS and CDR2 is YFSETQ in the germline V gene. V gave up 0 bases and J gave up 4 bases; unmatched junction bases: 1. The CDR3 has 14 amino acids. This chain's CDR3 is CASSLDRGRTEAFF. The CDR3 coding sequence is TGCGCCAGCAGCTTGGACAGGGGGCGCACTGAAGCTTTCTTT.

The J gene is TRBJ1-2, the V gene TRBV5-6, with D uncertain. V lost 4 bases and J 8 bases, leaving 12 bases between the germline ends. The germline V gene has CDR1 SGHDT and CDR2 YYEEEE. The length of the CDR3 is 12 residues. CDR3 loop: CASSLFRGGYTF. The CDR3 DNA reads as TGTGCCAGCAGCCTTTTCCGGGGAGGCTACACCTTC.

The rearrangement links TRBV5-4 to TRBJ2-1; D might be TRBD2 (6 bases). Trimming removed 0 bases at V and 6 bases at J, with 10 bases between. The CDR3 has 14 amino acids. Germline values: CDR1 SGHNT, CDR2 YYREEE (reference sequence). DNA for the CDR3: TGTGCCAGCAGCTTGGAGGCGGAGGGCAATGAGCAGTTCTTC. Its translation: CASSLEAEGNEQFF.

The gene calls are TRBV7-9 and TRBJ1-5, with D unclear. Per the germline V gene, CDR1 is SEHNR and CDR2 is FQNEAQ (reference sequence). CDR3 size: 12 residues. V was shortened by 5 bases and J by 6 bases, with 8 bases between the two germline ends. CDR3 in DNA: TGTGCCAGCAGCGACACAACTCAGCCCCAGCATTTT. It specifies CASSDTTQPQHF.

The chain has TRBV10-3 and TRBJ2-2; TRBD1 aligns across 7 bases. The CDR3 covers 13 residues. Germline V gives CDR1 ENHRY, CDR2 SYGVKD. Germline trimming cut 4 bases from V and 6 bases from J; bases unmatched to any gene: 2. CDR3 sequence (DNA): TGTGCCATCAGTGGGACAGGCTCCGGGGAGCTGTTTTTT. Its protein is CAISGTGSGELFF.

The rearrangement uses TRBV2 and TRBJ1-2, with TRBD1 matching 7 bases. The CDR3 consists of 14 residues. J lost 7 bases, V lost 4 bases, and 9 bases had no gene match. Germline V gene data show CDR1 as SNHLY and CDR2 as FYNNEI. The CDR3: CASSASGQWTGYTF. CDR3 bases: TGTGCCAGCAGTGCCTCGGGACAGTGGACTGGCTACACCTTC. Using reference TRBV2 and TRBJ1-2 for the parts outside the CDR3, the full variable domain is EPEVTQTPSHQVTQMGQEVILRCVPISNHLYFYWYRQILGQKVEFLVSFYNNEISEKSEIFDDQFSVERPDGSNFTLKIRSTKLEDSAMYFCASSASGQWTGYTFGSGTRLTVV.

The DNA for the CDR3 is TGTGCCAGCCATCTTGGACAGAGCAATCAGCCCCAGCATTTT. Its protein is CASHLGQSNQPQHF. The genes are TRBV28 and TRBJ1-5; D might be TRBD1 (6 bases). The CDR3 spans 14 residues. Trimming left V 8 bases short and J 1 base short, with 12 bases between. CDR1 and CDR2 from the germline V gene are MDHEN and SYDVKM.

This chain links TRBV19 with TRBJ1-5; TRBD1 aligns across 8 bases. From germline, CDR1 is LNHDA and CDR2 SQIVND (reference sequence). The CDR3 contains 16 residues. Germline trimming cut 6 bases from V and 4 bases from J; bases unmatched to any gene: 11. The DNA for the CDR3 is TGTGCCAGTAGAGGGGACGGACAGGGAAGGAATCAGCCCCAGCATTTT. Translated: CASRGDGQGRNQPQHF.

The chain carries TRBV5-1 and TRBJ2-3; D is perhaps TRBD2 (6 bases). The CDR3 consists of 16 residues. Trimming shortened V by 1 base and J by 2 bases, and 14 bases separated the two germline ends. Germline lookup yields CDR1 SGHRS and CDR2 YFSETQ. CDR3 protein: CASSLYTGGPTDTQYF. The DNA for the CDR3 is TGCGCCAGCAGCTTGTATACCGGAGGGCCCACAGATACGCAGTATTTT.